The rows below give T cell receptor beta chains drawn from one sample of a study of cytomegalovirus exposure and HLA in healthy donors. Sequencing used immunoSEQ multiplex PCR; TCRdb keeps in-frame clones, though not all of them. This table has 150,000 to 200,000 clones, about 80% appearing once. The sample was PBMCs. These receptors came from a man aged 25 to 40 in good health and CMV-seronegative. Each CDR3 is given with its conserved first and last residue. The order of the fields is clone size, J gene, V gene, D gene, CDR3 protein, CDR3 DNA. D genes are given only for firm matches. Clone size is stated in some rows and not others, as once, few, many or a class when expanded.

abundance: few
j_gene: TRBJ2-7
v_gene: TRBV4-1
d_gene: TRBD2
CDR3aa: CASSPTSGRAHEQYF
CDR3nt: TGCGCCAGCAGCCCTACTAGCGGGAGGGCCCACGAGCAGTACTTC

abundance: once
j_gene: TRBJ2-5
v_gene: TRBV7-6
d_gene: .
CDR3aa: CASSLVSETQYF
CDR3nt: TGTGCCAGCAGCTTAGTTTCGGAGACCCAGTACTTC

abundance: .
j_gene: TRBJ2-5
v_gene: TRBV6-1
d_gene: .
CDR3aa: CASSERGGTANQETQYF
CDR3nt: TGTGCCAGCAGTGAAAGAGGGGGGACAGCCAACCAAGAGACCCAGTACTTC

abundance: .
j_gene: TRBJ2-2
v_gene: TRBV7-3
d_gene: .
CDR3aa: CASSLTALSRELFF
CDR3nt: TGTGCCAGCAGCTTAACCGCATTGAGCCGGGAGCTGTTTTTT

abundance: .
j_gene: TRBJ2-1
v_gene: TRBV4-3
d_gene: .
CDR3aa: CASSDTYNEQFF
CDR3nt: TGCGCCAGCAGTGACACCTACAATGAGCAGTTCTTC

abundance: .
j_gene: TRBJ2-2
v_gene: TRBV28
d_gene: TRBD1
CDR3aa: CASSLGQGGSGELFF
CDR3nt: TGTGCCAGCAGTTTGGGACAGGGGGGGTCCGGGGAGCTGTTTTTT

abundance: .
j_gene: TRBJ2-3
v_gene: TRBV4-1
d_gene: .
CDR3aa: CASSQVLGATGDTQYF
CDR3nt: TGCGCCAGCAGCCAAGTGCTAGGGGCTACCGGAGATACGCAGTATTTT

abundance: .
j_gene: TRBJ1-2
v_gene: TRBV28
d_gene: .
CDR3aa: CASSFPANYGYTF
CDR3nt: TGTGCCAGCAGTTTTCCAGCTAACTATGGCTACACCTTC

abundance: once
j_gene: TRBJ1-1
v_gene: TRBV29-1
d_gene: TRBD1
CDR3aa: CSVENTGQMNTEAFF
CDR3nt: TGCAGCGTCGAAAACACGGGACAGATGAACACTGAAGCTTTCTTT

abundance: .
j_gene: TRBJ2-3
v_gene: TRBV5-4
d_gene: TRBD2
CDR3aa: CASTRASGESQYF
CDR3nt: TGTGCCAGCACCAGGGCTAGCGGGGAATCGCAGTATTTT

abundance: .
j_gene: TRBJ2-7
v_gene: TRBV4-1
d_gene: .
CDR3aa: CASSQAGGLTYEQYF
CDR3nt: TGCGCCAGCAGCCAAGCCGGGGGTCTCACCTACGAGCAGTACTTC

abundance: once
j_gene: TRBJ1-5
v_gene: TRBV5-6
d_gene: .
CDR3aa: CASSKTANQPQHF
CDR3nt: TGTGCCAGCAGCAAGACAGCGAATCAGCCCCAGCATTTT

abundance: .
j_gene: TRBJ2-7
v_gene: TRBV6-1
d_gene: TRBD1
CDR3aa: CASSTGQVTYEQYF
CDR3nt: TGTGCCAGCAGTACAGGACAGGTCACCTACGAGCAGTACTTC

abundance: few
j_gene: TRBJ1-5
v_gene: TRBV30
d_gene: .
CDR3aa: CAWSVRYQGGYRNQPQHF
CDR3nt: TGTGCCTGGAGTGTACGGTATCAGGGCGGATATCGTAATCAGCCCCAGCATTTT

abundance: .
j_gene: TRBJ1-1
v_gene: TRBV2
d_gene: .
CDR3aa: CASSEGLSPEAFF
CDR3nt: TGTGCCAGCAGTGAGGGACTTTCTCCTGAAGCTTTCTTT

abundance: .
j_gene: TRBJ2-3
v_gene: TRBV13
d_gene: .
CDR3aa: CASSYHLGEWTDTQYF
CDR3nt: TGTGCCAGCAGCTATCATCTGGGCGAATGGACAGATACGCAGTATTTT

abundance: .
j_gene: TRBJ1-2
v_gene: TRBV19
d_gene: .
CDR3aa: CASSMAGRGIGYTF
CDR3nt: TGTGCCAGTAGTATGGCCGGAAGGGGAATTGGCTACACCTTC

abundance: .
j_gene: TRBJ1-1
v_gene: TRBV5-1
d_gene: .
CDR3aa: CASSLSVNTEAFF
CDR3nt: TGCGCCAGCAGCTTGTCGGTGAACACTGAAGCTTTCTTT

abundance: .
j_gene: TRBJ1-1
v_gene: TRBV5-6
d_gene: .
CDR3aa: CASSFQVNTEAFF
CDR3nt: TGTGCCAGCAGCTTCCAGGTTAACACTGAAGCTTTCTTT

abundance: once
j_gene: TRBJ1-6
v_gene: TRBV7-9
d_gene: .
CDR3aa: CSSSLGDTSPLHF
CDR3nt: TGTTCCAGCAGCTTAGGAGACACCTCACCCCTCCACTTT

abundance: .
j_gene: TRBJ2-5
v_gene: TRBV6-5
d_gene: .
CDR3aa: CASSYSRETQYF
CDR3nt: TGTGCCAGCAGTTACTCGCGCGAGACCCAGTACTTC

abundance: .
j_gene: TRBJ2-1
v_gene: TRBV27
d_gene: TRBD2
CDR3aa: CASRLAGVGEQFF
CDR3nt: TGTGCCAGCCGACTAGCGGGAGTGGGTGAGCAGTTCTTC

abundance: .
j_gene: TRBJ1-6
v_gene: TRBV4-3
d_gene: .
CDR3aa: CASSQAQLNSPLHF
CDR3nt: TGCGCCAGCAGCCAAGCTCAACTTAATTCACCCCTCCACTTT

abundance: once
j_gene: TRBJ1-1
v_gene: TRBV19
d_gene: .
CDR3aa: CASSISGAGLDTEAFF
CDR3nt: TGTGCCAGTAGTATCTCAGGGGCTGGTTTGGACACTGAAGCTTTCTTT

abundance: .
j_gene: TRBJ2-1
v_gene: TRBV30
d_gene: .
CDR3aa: CAWSVWPGGRNEQFF
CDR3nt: TGTGCCTGGAGTGTATGGCCCGGGGGGCGAAATGAGCAGTTCTTC

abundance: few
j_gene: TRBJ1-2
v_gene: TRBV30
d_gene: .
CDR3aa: CAWSDPENGYGYTF
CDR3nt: TGTGCCTGGAGTGACCCCGAGAATGGCTATGGCTACACCTTC

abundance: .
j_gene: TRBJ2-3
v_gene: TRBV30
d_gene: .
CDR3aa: CAWSVRGWTDTQYF
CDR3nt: TGTGCCTGGAGTGTACGGGGGTGGACAGATACGCAGTATTTT

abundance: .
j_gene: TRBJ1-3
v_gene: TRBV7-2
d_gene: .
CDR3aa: CASRGAGINSGNTIYF
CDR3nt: TGTGCCAGCAGAGGGGCAGGCATAAACTCTGGAAACACCATATATTTT

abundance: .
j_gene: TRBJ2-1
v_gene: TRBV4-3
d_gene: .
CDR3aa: CASSQDANYNEQFF
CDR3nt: TGCGCCAGCAGCCAAGACGCGAACTACAATGAGCAGTTCTTC